These 30 T cell receptor beta chains were sequenced from one sample in a study of CD8+CD57+ T cells in acquired aplastic anemia. It was genomic DNA that served as the template for profiling TCR beta VDJ and CDR3. TCRdb independently ran MiXCR on the reads; one entry per CDR3 protein. Of about 160,000 distinct CDR3 sequences listed, about two thirds are singletons. Selection for sequencing was limited to patients who had shown CD8+CD57+ cell expansion by flow cytometry. Sequenced sample: sorted CD4+, CD8+, or CD8+CD57+ T cells (not recorded which) from PBMCs. Every receptor here comes from a human donor with aplastic anemia.

The chain couples TRBV20-1 to TRBJ2-7, with 8 bases matching TRBD2. After removal of 5 bases from V and 4 bases from J, the junction contained 7 bases not matched to a gene. Germline assignment: CDR1 DFQATT and CDR2 SNEGSKA (reference sequence). The CDR3 is 13 residues long. As DNA, the CDR3 is TGCAGTGCTTTCGGAGAGCGGGAGTACGAGCAGTACTTC. Protein product: CSAFGEREYEQYF.

This clonotype was counted ten times or more. The J gene is TRBJ2-2, the V gene TRBV7-9; perhaps TRBD1 as D (6 bases). From germline, CDR1 is SEHNR and CDR2 FQNEAQ (reference sequence). This CDR3 is built from 15 residues. V was shortened by 7 bases and J by 6 bases, with 18 bases between the two germline ends. CDR3 nucleotide sequence: TGTGCCAGCAAACCCACAGGGTTAGACCCCGGGGAGCTGTTTTTT. Its protein is CASKPTGLDPGELFF.

V gene TRBV10-3 combines with J gene TRBJ1-1; D is perhaps TRBD1 (5 bases). CDR1 ENHRY and CDR2 SYGVKD come from the germline V gene. Trimming pared 8 bases from V and 0 bases from J, leaving 13 bases between. This CDR3 contains 14 residues. CDR3 residues: CAIQAGGMNTEAFF. In DNA, the CDR3 is TGTGCCATCCAGGCCGGGGGAATGAACACTGAAGCTTTCTTT.

The chain carries TRBV7-8 and TRBJ2-5; D not certain. The germline V gene encodes CDR1 SGHVS and CDR2 FQNEAQ. The CDR3 is 15 residues long. The V end was cut by 2 bases, the J end by 1 base, with 11 bases between. The CDR3 DNA sequence: TGTGCCAGCAGCTTACGGGCTGGGCTCCAAGAGACCCAGTACTTC. Its translation is CASSLRAGLQETQYF.

V and J are TRBV7-9 and TRBJ1-3, with 9 bases aligning to TRBD1. After removal of 7 bases from V and 2 bases from J, the junction contained 0 bases not matched to a gene. Germline CDR1 and CDR2: SEHNR and FQNEAQ (reference sequence). CDR3 length equals 13 residues. The CDR3, as DNA: TGTGCCAGCAACAGGGGGCCTGGAAACACCATATATTTT. It is translated as CASNRGPGNTIYF.

The chain carries TRBV7-2 and TRBJ2-1, with 14 nucleotides matching TRBD2. Germline V gene data show CDR1 as SGHTA and CDR2 as FQGNSA. The CDR3 contains 21 residues. Germline trimming cut 1 base from V and 1 base from J; bases unmatched to any gene: 12. CDR3 residues: CASSLVWTSGRLGSSYNEQFF. The CDR3 DNA reads TGTGCCAGCAGCTTAGTGTGGACTAGCGGGAGGCTGGGGAGTTCCTACAATGAGCAGTTCTTC.

The chain combines TRBV6-4 with TRBJ2-3; D not resolved. The CDR3 contains 15 residues. Germline V gives CDR1 MRHNA, CDR2 SNTAGT. Trimming removed 0 bases from V and 0 bases from J, with 7 bases in between. The CDR3 here is CASSDSGDSTDTQYF. DNA for the CDR3: TGTGCCAGCAGTGACTCCGGTGATAGCACAGATACGCAGTATTTT.

This clonotype was picked up a small number of times. The rearrangement joins TRBV15 to TRBJ2-7; D possibly corresponds to TRBD1 (6 bases). The germline CDR1 and CDR2 sequences are LNHNV and YYDKDF (reference sequence). V was shortened by 5 bases and J by 2 bases, with 16 bases between the two germline ends. The CDR3 loop spans 15 amino acids. CDR3 protein: CATSGDDRQPYEQYF. CDR3 DNA sequence: TGTGCCACCAGCGGGGACGACAGGCAACCCTACGAGCAGTACTTC. Looking up the rest from reference TRBV15 and TRBJ2-7 gives the full variable domain: DAMVIQNPRYQVTQFGKPVTLSCSQTLNHNVMYWYQQKSSQAPKLLFHYYDKDFNNEADTPDNFQSRRPNTSFCFLDIRSPGLGDTAMYLCATSGDDRQPYEQYFGPGTRLTVT.

The rearrangement links TRBV29-1 to TRBJ2-5; D gene ambiguous. Germline CDR1 is SQVTM and CDR2 is ANQGSEA. V dropped 4 bases and J dropped 5 bases, with 11 bases sitting between them. This CDR3 comprises 12 residues. CDR3: CSVASGPETQYF. CDR3 DNA: TGCAGCGTTGCTTCAGGTCCCGAGACCCAGTACTTC.

On this clonotype: Relative to the germline gene, one junction end is altered; a read error may explain this. This sequence joins TRBV7-2 and TRBJ2-7; D unclear. The germline gives CDR1 SGHTA, CDR2 FQGNSA. This CDR3 is 10 amino acids long. The CDR3 loop is CASSEYGQYF. The CDR3 bases are TGTGCCAGCAGCGAATACGGGCAGTACTTC.

V gene TRBV7-2 combines with J gene TRBJ2-7; D is ambiguous. Trimming removed 5 bases at V and 4 bases at J, with 12 bases between. Germline CDR1 and CDR2: SGHTA and FQGNSA. The CDR3 loop spans 13 amino acids. The chain's CDR3 is CASSESAVYEQYF. CDR3 bases: TGTGCCAGCAGCGAATCGGCTGTGTACGAGCAGTACTTC.

This clonotype has a count of ten or more. V usage is TRBV12-3 or TRBV12-4 and J usage is TRBJ1-2; TRBD1 matches at 10 bases. The CDR3 has 17 amino acids. Germline trimming cut 3 bases from V and 6 bases from J; bases unmatched to any gene: 13. The CDR3 sequence is CASSFSPGDRGGNGYTF. The CDR3 DNA is TGTGCCAGCAGTTTTAGCCCCGGGGACAGGGGAGGAAATGGCTACACCTTC.

A remark on this clonotype: One junction end does not reproduce the germline sequence, and a read error may be involved. The chain joins TRBV7-9 to TRBJ1-1, with D perhaps matching TRBD1 (5 bases). The germline V gene has CDR1 SEHNR and CDR2 FQNEAQ (reference sequence). This CDR3 spans 14 amino acids. Here the CDR3 reads CASSLTVMNTEAFF. The CDR3 DNA is TGCGCCAGCAGCTTGACAGTTATGAACACTGAAGCTTTCTTT.

With respect to this clonotype: This CDR3 fails to terminate in the conserved phenylalanine or tryptophan, so it likely reflects a read error. The rearrangement joins TRBV25-1 to TRBJ1-3; perhaps TRBD1 as D (6 bases). Trimming removed 6 bases from V and 0 bases from J, with 9 bases in between. CDR3 length equals 14 residues. CDR1 is MGHDK, CDR2 SYGVNS, per germline. In DNA, the CDR3 is TGTGCCAGCAGCGGACAGTTCTCTGGAAACACCATATATCTT. Its protein is CASSGQFSGNTIYL.

The chain recombines TRBV19 with TRBJ1-2; TRBD1 matches at 7 bases. Trimming took 2 bases from V and 8 from J; bases not matched to a gene: 11. Per the germline V gene, CDR1 is LNHDA and CDR2 is SQIVND (reference sequence). This CDR3 comprises 15 residues. For the CDR3, the DNA is TGTGCCAGTAGTATATTCGACAGGGATCAATACGGCTACACCTTC. The encoded protein is CASSIFDRDQYGYTF.

The gene calls are TRBV7-9 and TRBJ2-1, with TRBD2 identical over 9 bases. Germline CDR1 and CDR2: SEHNR and FQNEAQ (reference sequence). CDR3 length: 15 amino acids. V lost 4 bases, J lost 5 bases, and 6 bases stayed unmatched. The CDR3 region is CASSWLAGDHNEQFF. The CDR3 region has the DNA TGTGCCAGCAGCTGGTTAGCGGGGGACCACAATGAGCAGTTCTTC.

This clonotype was recorded a few times. The chain employs TRBV7-9 and TRBJ1-1; D unresolved. The germline CDR1 and CDR2 sequences are SEHNR and FQNEAQ (reference sequence). V was shortened by 0 bases and J by 0 bases, with 8 bases between the two germline ends. The CDR3 spans 15 residues. CDR3 amino acids: CASSLAPGMNTEAFF. DNA of the CDR3: TGTGCCAGCAGCTTAGCTCCGGGGATGAACACTGAAGCTTTCTTT.

At least ten counts were recorded for this clonotype. This chain links TRBV6-4 with TRBJ1-6, with a possible D match to TRBD1 (6 bases). V was trimmed by 1 base and J by 7 bases, leaving 8 bases between them. This CDR3 has 14 amino acids. Germline CDR1 is MRHNA and CDR2 is SNTAGT. Here the CDR3 reads CASSDLGGNSPLHF. CDR3 nucleotide sequence: TGTGCCAGCAGTGACTTAGGGGGGAATTCACCCCTCCACTTT.

By share, this clonotype ranks as medium-sized. The V gene is TRBV6-4, the J gene TRBJ1-1, with D possibly matching TRBD1 (6 bases). Germline V CDR1 and CDR2: MRHNA, SNTAGT. Trimming took off 3 bases at V and 4 bases at J, with 12 bases between the two ends. CDR3 size: 14 residues. The DNA for the CDR3 is TGTGCCAGCAGTGAGTCAGGGGAACGCACTGAAGCTTTCTTT. This encodes CASSESGERTEAFF.

The V call is TRBV6-1, the J call TRBJ2-5; D is unresolved. With 1 base removed from V and 5 bases from J, the gap between germline ends came to 11 bases. The CDR3 runs to 14 residues. Per germline, CDR1 MNHNS and CDR2 SASEGT. CDR3 sequence reads: CASSEGHGPETQYF. As DNA, the CDR3 is TGTGCCAGCAGTGAAGGGCACGGCCCGGAGACCCAGTACTTC.

The V gene is TRBV10-2, the J gene TRBJ2-7; maybe TRBD1 (5 bases). This CDR3 has 13 residues. V was pared by 7 bases and J by 2 bases, with 12 bases between. From germline, CDR1 is WSHSY and CDR2 SAAADI. CDR3 residues: CASTRQPPYEQYF. The CDR3 nucleotides are TGCGCCAGCACCAGACAGCCTCCCTACGAGCAGTACTTC.

This rearrangement joins TRBV6-1 to TRBJ1-1, with a weak D call TRBD1 (5 bases). With 6 bases removed from V and 1 base from J, the gap between germline ends came to 15 bases. This CDR3 spans 15 amino acids. Germline V gives CDR1 MNHNS, CDR2 SASEGT. CDR3 bases: TGTGCCAGCAGCGGAGGGACGTCCAAGAACACTGAAGCTTTCTTT. Protein product: CASSGGTSKNTEAFF.

Ten or more counts support this clonotype. V gene TRBV9 combines with J gene TRBJ1-5, with D perhaps TRBD1 (5 bases). Looked up from germline, CDR1 is SGDLS and CDR2 is YYNGEE. The CDR3 totals 14 residues. V lost 4 bases to trimming and J lost 7 bases, with 15 bases between them. CDR3 protein: CASSPPGAKQPQHF. DNA for the CDR3: TGTGCCAGCAGCCCCCCTGGGGCTAAGCAGCCCCAGCATTTT. Looking up the rest from reference TRBV9 and TRBJ1-5 gives the full variable domain: DSGVTQTPKHLITATGQRVTLRCSPRSGDLSVYWYQQSLDQGLQFLIQYYNGEERAKGNILERFSAQQFPDLHSELNLSSLELGDSALYFCASSPPGAKQPQHFGDGTRLSIL.

The chain recombines TRBV5-4 with TRBJ2-1, with 10 nucleotides matching TRBD2. This CDR3 contains 20 residues. Germline loops: CDR1 SGHNT, CDR2 YYREEE (reference sequence). V lost 4 bases and J lost 6; bases outside the gene matches: 22. The CDR3 sequence: CASSPRDDLSGGAPINEQFF. In DNA form, the CDR3 reads TGTGCCAGCAGCCCGAGGGACGACTTGAGCGGGGGGGCGCCTATCAATGAGCAGTTCTTC.

This chain connects TRBV10-3 to TRBJ2-7; D may be TRBD2 (6 bases). CDR1 and CDR2 from the germline V gene are ENHRY and SYGVKD. V was cut by 1 base and J by 2 bases, with 15 bases left in between. The CDR3 consists of 16 residues. CDR3 nucleotides: TGTGCCATCAGTGAGTTTGGTCAAGGGAGGACCTACGAGCAGTACTTC. This sequence encodes CAISEFGQGRTYEQYF.

The chain links TRBV15 to TRBJ2-3, with D possibly TRBD2 on 7 matching bases. The CDR3 runs 15 residues. The germline V gene has CDR1 LNHNV and CDR2 YYDKDF (reference sequence). The V end was cut by 0 bases, the J end by 6 bases, with 13 bases between. The CDR3 DNA is TGTGCCACCAGCAGAGAAAGGGGGAGGGTGGATACGCAGTATTTT. Its translation is CATSRERGRVDTQYF.

The chain recombines TRBV24-1 with TRBJ1-5; D gene ambiguous. Germline assignment: CDR1 KGHDR and CDR2 SFDVKD. The V and J ends lost 8 bases and 0 bases respectively, with 7 bases between them. The CDR3 totals 13 residues. CDR3 amino acids: CATNPPSNQPQHF. CDR3 DNA: TGTGCCACCAACCCACCTAGCAATCAGCCCCAGCATTTT.

The rearrangement links TRBV24-1 to TRBJ2-1; 12 bases are a match to TRBD2. This CDR3 contains 15 residues. Germline trimming cut 5 bases from V and 9 bases from J; bases unmatched to any gene: 7. Per the germline V gene, CDR1 is KGHDR and CDR2 is SFDVKD. Here the CDR3 reads CATSASSGGAGEQFF. In nucleotides, the CDR3 is TGTGCCACCAGTGCCTCTAGCGGGGGGGCCGGTGAGCAGTTCTTC.

The rearrangement uses TRBV7-2 and TRBJ2-1; D remains unclear. Germline assignment: CDR1 SGHTA and CDR2 FQGNSA. The CDR3 extends over 12 amino acids. V was clipped by 2 bases and J by 7 bases, with 6 bases between them. The CDR3 DNA reads TGTGCCAGCAGCTTATTACGGAATGAGCAGTTCTTC. It codes for CASSLLRNEQFF.

J is TRBJ2-3 and V is TRBV20-1; 10 bases match TRBD2. The CDR3 extends over 14 amino acids. V lost 3 bases to trimming and J lost 5 bases; unmatched junction nucleotides: 5. The germline gives CDR1 DFQATT, CDR2 SNEGSKA (reference sequence). The CDR3 protein is CSARNSGRGDTQYF. The CDR3 DNA reads TGCAGTGCTAGGAACAGCGGGAGGGGAGATACGCAGTATTTT.